This TCR beta chain was found in a study of blood T cell repertoires in COVID-19 (TCRdb year 2020). Some background on the complete study: Samples covering the acute and convalescent phases of COVID-19 were provided by collaborators in the United States, Italy and Spain. Where available, HLA class I and class II types were taken from metadata supplied by the sample provider and were not determined by assay-based typing. Samples came from the ongoing ImmuneRACE study (first 160 participants) plus 1,254 subjects from 6 global collaborators. The sample metadata nearly always contained a de-identified subject ID, COVID-19 status, age in years and sex. The repertoires were made available in a free public database intended to serve as a resource for research on the immune response to SARS-CoV-2. The dataset comprised deeply sampled blood TCRbeta repertoires from subjects exposed to, actively infected with, or recovered from COVID-19. The material from the prospective study consisted of cDNA or gDNA derived from T cells, B-cell-depleted T cells, or PBMCs. Paper-wide results and their limitations: Clinical and demographic metadata were provided uncurated, with the amount varying by source and participant.

Concerning this clone itself: The antigen it recognizes is unknown. No base qualities exist here, and no much larger clone lies one base off it.

The immunoSEQ Assay, a bias-controlled multiplex PCR, was used to amplify TCRbeta CDR3 regions from genomic DNA. As for how the authors treated the data: The number of nucleated cells in each sample was estimated from the amplification of reference gene primers within the assay. Sequence reads were collapsed and filtered to measure the absolute abundance of every unique TCRbeta CDR3 rearrangement. For each sample, productive Simpson clonality was calculated as the square root of Simpson's diversity index across productive rearrangements. The immuneACCESS repertoire file appears here via TCRdb, limited to in-frame rearrangements. These files lack a portion of the clones; in checked studies, under half of the deficit traces to unresolved V genes, and the cause of the others is not known. That table supplies the V and J calls and clone size; D and trimming were determined from the DNA. The sample table contains approximately 38,000 clones; only one count was recorded for 80% to 95% of them. The ten largest make up 5.5% of the sample.

Collaborating institutions collected whole blood in K2EDTA tubes following their own protocols. For TCRbeta analysis, collaborator samples were shipped as frozen whole blood, as isolated PBMCs, or as DNA extracted from either sample type. The sequenced sample was peripheral blood. The sequence derives from a woman older than 75 with acute or convalescent COVID-19.

The CDR3 has the sequence CASSPLYGGRESSNQPQHF. Read as DNA, the sequence is TGTGCCAGCAGTCCCCTTTATGGGGGCAGGGAGAGTAGCAATCAGCCCCAGCATTTT. The chain joins TRBV28 to TRBJ1-5; tentative D gene TRBD1, with 6 bases matching. The CDR3 holds 19 amino acids from the cysteine to the phenylalanine. CDR3 DNA only is kept here, 57 bases in frame from base 1. V drops 5 bases and J drops 0 bases, leaving 23 bases in between. The germline V gene provides CDR1 MDHEN and CDR2 SYDVKM.